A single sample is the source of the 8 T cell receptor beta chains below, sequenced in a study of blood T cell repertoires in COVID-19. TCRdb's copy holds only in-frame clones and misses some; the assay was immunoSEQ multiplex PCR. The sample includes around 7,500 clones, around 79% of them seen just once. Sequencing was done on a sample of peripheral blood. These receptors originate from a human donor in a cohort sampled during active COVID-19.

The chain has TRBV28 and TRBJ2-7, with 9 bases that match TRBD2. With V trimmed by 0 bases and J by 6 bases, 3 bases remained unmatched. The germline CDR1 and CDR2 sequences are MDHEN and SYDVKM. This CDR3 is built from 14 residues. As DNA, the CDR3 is TGTGCCAGCAGTTTATGGCGGGAGGGCGTCGAGCAGTACTTC. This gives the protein CASSLWREGVEQYF. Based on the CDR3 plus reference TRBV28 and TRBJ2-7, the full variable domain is DVKVTQSSRYLVKRTGEKVFLECVQDMDHENMFWYRQDPGLGLRLIYFSYDVKMKEKGDIPEGYSVSREKKERFSLILESASTNQTSMYLCASSLWREGVEQYFGPGTRLTVT.

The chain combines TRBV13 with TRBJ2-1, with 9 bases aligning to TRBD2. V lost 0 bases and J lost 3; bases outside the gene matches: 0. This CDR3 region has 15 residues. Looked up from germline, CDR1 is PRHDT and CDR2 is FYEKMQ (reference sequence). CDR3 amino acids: CASSLGLAGYNEQFF. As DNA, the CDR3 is TGTGCCAGCAGCTTAGGACTAGCGGGCTACAATGAGCAGTTCTTC.

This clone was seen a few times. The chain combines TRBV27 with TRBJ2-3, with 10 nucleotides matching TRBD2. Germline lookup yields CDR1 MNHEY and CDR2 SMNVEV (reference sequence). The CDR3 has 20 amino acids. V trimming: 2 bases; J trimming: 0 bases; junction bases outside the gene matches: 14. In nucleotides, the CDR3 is TGTGCCAGCAGTTTAAAAGGGAAAGGAGGACTAGCGGCTAGCACAGATACGCAGTATTTT. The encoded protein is CASSLKGKGGLAASTDTQYF.

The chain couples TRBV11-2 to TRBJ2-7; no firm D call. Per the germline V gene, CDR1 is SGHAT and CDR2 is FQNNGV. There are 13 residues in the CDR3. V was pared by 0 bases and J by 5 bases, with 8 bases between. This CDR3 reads CASSLDPSHEQYF. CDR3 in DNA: TGTGCCAGCAGCTTAGATCCCAGTCACGAGCAGTACTTC. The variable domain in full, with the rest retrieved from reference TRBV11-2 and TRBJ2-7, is EAGVAQSPRYKIIEKRQSVAFWCNPISGHATLYWYQQILGQGPKLLIQFQNNGVVDDSQLPKDRFSAERLKGVDSTLKIQPAKLEDSAVYLCASSLDPSHEQYFGPGTRLTVT.

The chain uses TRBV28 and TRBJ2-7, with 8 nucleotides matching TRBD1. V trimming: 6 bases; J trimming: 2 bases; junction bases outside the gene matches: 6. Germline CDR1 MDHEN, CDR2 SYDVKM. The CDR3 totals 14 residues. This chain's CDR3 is CASRVGQGTYEQYF. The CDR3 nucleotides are TGTGCCAGCAGGGTAGGACAGGGCACCTACGAGCAGTACTTC.

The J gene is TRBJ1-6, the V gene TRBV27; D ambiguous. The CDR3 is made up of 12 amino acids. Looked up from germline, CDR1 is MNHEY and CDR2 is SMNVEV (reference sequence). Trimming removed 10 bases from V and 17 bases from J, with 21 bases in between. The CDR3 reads CAKKPSPFGVHF. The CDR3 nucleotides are TGTGCCAAAAAGCCGTCCCCTTTCGGGGTCCACTTT.

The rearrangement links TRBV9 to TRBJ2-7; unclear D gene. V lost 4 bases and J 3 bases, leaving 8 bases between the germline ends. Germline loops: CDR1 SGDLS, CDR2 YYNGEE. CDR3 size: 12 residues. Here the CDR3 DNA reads TGTGCCAGCAGCCCCAACAGCTACGAGCAGTACTTC. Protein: CASSPNSYEQYF.

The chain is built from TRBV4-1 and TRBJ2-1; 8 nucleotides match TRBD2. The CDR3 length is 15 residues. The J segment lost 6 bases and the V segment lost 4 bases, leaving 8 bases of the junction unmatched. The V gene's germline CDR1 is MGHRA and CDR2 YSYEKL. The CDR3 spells CASSLRSGSANEQFF. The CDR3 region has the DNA TGCGCCAGCAGCCTAAGGAGCGGGAGTGCCAATGAGCAGTTCTTC.